This T cell receptor beta chain was sequenced for a study of cytomegalovirus exposure and HLA in healthy donors. Study-level results: Certain indistinguishable V segments, among them TRBV6-2 and TRBV6-3, were excluded. Researchers counted 164 TCR beta chains as cytomegalovirus-associated. More clonal expansion characterized HLA-associated TCR beta chains than equally common others in a later analysis.

Trimming removed 4 bases from V and 3 bases from J; junction bases left unmatched: 8. The CDR3 spans 15 residues. From germline, CDR1 is LGHNA and CDR2 YNFKEQ. This clone was seen once. What it recognizes is unknown. The PCR had 60 Vbeta and 13 Jbeta primers. Data came from immunoSEQ multiplex PCR; TCRdb stores just in-frame clones and leaves some out. In the table there are 150,000 to 180,000 clones, 65% to 75% of which are singletons. The chain is built from TRBV4-2 and TRBJ2-7; 8 bases map to TRBD1. The sample taken for sequencing was PBMCs. This TCR came from a man in his thirties or forties in good health and CMV-seronegative. The CDR3 nucleotides are TGTGCCAGCAGCCGGGGTGGACAGGGTGTCTACGAGCAGTACTTC. This encodes CASSRGGQGVYEQYF.